These T cell receptor beta chains were read from a single sample in a study of CD8 T cells in ankylosing spondylitis. TCRdb analysed the 5' RACE reads with MiXCR anew, one entry per CDR3 protein. This table holds about 150,000 distinct CDR3 sequences, 6% to 8% found once. The source material was blood, either unsorted or a sorted T cell fraction (not recorded which). The origin of the receptors is a female donor with ankylosing spondylitis or in good health (not recorded which). CDR3s include the opening cysteine and the closing phenylalanine or tryptophan. The D gene is left open where the match is weak. The size field is filled for only some rows; it gives once, few, many or a size class.

V gene: TRBV3-1; clone size: many; D gene: .; J gene: TRBJ2-1; CDR3 protein: CASSSRGYEQFF; CDR3 DNA: TGTGCCAGCAGCTCTCGGGGTTATGAGCAGTTCTTC
V gene: TRBV9; clone size: many; D gene: TRBD1; J gene: TRBJ1-1; CDR3 protein: CASSSQGTAGTEAFF; CDR3 DNA: TGTGCCAGCAGCTCCCAAGGGACAGCAGGGACTGAAGCTTTCTTT
V gene: TRBV7-8; clone size: many; D gene: .; J gene: TRBJ1-4; CDR3 protein: CASSLAGNLNEKLFF; CDR3 DNA: TGTGCCAGCAGCTTAGCGGGGAACCTCAATGAAAAACTGTTTTTT
V gene: TRBV4-1; clone size: many; D gene: TRBD1; J gene: TRBJ2-1; CDR3 protein: CASSQEGTGSYNEQFF; CDR3 DNA: TGCGCCAGCAGCCAAGAAGGGACAGGGTCCTACAATGAGCAGTTCTTC
V gene: TRBV20-1; clone size: many; D gene: TRBD1; J gene: TRBJ2-1; CDR3 protein: CSAGPGQGAQSEQFF; CDR3 DNA: TGCAGTGCTGGACCGGGACAGGGGGCTCAGAGTGAGCAGTTCTTC
V gene: TRBV5-1; clone size: many; D gene: TRBD2; J gene: TRBJ2-7; CDR3 protein: CASSLAAGGSIEQYF; CDR3 DNA: TGCGCCAGCAGCTTGGCGGCGGGGGGTTCCATCGAGCAGTACTTC
V gene: TRBV25-1; clone size: .; D gene: TRBD2; J gene: TRBJ2-7; CDR3 protein: CACLPSGGHEQYF; CDR3 DNA: TGTGCCTGCCTCCCTAGCGGGGGGCACGAGCAGTACTTC
V gene: TRBV7-9; clone size: .; D gene: .; J gene: TRBJ2-1; CDR3 protein: CASSRQVAGNEQFF; CDR3 DNA: TGTGCCAGCAGCCGACAGGTTGCCGGCAATGAGCAGTTCTTC
V gene: TRBV18; clone size: many; D gene: .; J gene: TRBJ1-4; CDR3 protein: CASSPPSGQGNEKLFF; CDR3 DNA: TGTGCCAGCTCACCACCTTCTGGGCAAGGAAATGAAAAACTGTTTTTT
V gene: TRBV29-1; clone size: few; D gene: TRBD1; J gene: TRBJ2-2; CDR3 protein: CSVTQGTGELFF; CDR3 DNA: TGCAGCGTGACACAGGGGACCGGGGAGCTGTTTTTT
V gene: TRBV20-1; clone size: many; D gene: TRBD2; J gene: TRBJ2-7; CDR3 protein: CSALAGPPSYEQYF; CDR3 DNA: TGCAGTGCGCTAGCGGGGCCCCCCTCCTACGAGCAGTACTTC
V gene: TRBV28; clone size: many; D gene: TRBD2; J gene: TRBJ2-7; CDR3 protein: CASTEGGSSYEQYF; CDR3 DNA: TGTGCCAGCACTGAGGGAGGGAGCTCCTACGAGCAGTACTTC
V gene: TRBV5-1; clone size: many; D gene: .; J gene: TRBJ2-1; CDR3 protein: CASSRATLGGYNEQFF; CDR3 DNA: TGCGCCAGCAGTCGCGCGACCCTGGGGGGTTACAATGAGCAGTTCTTC
V gene: TRBV15; clone size: many; D gene: .; J gene: TRBJ2-3; CDR3 protein: CATSPPPADTQYF; CDR3 DNA: TGTGCCACCAGCCCACCGCCCGCGGATACGCAGTATTTT
V gene: TRBV5-1; clone size: many; D gene: .; J gene: TRBJ1-4; CDR3 protein: CASSPTGAINEKLFF; CDR3 DNA: TGCGCCAGCAGCCCGACCGGGGCGATTAATGAAAAACTGTTTTTT
V gene: TRBV6-1; clone size: many; D gene: TRBD1; J gene: TRBJ1-4; CDR3 protein: CASGTGGHVEKLFF; CDR3 DNA: TGTGCCAGCGGGACAGGGGGCCATGTTGAAAAACTGTTTTTT
V gene: TRBV29-1; clone size: many; D gene: TRBD1; J gene: TRBJ1-3; CDR3 protein: CSVVPGQGTTGNTIYF; CDR3 DNA: TGCAGCGTGGTGCCGGGACAGGGGACAACTGGAAACACCATATATTTT
V gene: TRBV2; clone size: many; D gene: .; J gene: TRBJ1-2; CDR3 protein: CASSRPDKYYGYTF; CDR3 DNA: TGTGCCAGCAGTCGACCGGACAAGTACTATGGCTACACCTTC
V gene: TRBV29-1; clone size: many; D gene: TRBD1; J gene: TRBJ2-7; CDR3 protein: CSVEDDRASSYEQYF; CDR3 DNA: TGCAGCGTTGAAGATGACAGGGCGAGCTCCTACGAGCAGTACTTC
V gene: TRBV7-8; clone size: many; D gene: .; J gene: TRBJ1-5; CDR3 protein: CASSLIQGGQPQHF; CDR3 DNA: TGTGCCAGCAGCTTAATACAGGGAGGCCAGCCCCAGCATTTT
V gene: TRBV7-7; clone size: few; D gene: TRBD1; J gene: TRBJ1-4; CDR3 protein: CASSRDRNEKLFF; CDR3 DNA: TGTGCTAGCAGCCGGGACAGGAATGAAAAACTGTTTTTT
V gene: TRBV20-1; clone size: many; D gene: .; J gene: TRBJ2-7; CDR3 protein: CSANAGSYEQYF; CDR3 DNA: TGCAGTGCAAACGCAGGGTCCTACGAGCAGTACTTC